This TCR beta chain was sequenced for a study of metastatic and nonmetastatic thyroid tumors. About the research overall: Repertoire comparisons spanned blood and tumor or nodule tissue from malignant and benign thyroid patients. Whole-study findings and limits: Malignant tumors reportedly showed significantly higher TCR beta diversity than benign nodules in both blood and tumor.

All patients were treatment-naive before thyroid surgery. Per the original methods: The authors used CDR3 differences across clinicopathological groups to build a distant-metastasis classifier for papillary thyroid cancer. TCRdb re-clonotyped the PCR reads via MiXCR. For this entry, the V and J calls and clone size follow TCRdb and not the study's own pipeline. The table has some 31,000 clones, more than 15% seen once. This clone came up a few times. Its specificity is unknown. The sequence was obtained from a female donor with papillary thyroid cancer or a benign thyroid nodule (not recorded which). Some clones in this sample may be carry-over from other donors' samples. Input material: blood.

The DNA of the CDR3 is TGTGCCAGCAGTAGACTGGGGCGAGATACGCAGTATTTT. Encoded protein: CASSRLGRDTQYF. The chain employs TRBV6-1 and TRBJ2-3, with D maybe TRBD1 (5 bases). Germline V gives CDR1 MNHNS, CDR2 SASEGT. The CDR3 contains 13 residues. V gave up 5 bases and J gave up 5 bases, with 11 bases separating them.